This T cell receptor (beta chain) was recovered during a study of shared clonotypes between healthy human individuals. At deep level, the assay was performed. The protocol was immunoSEQ multiplex PCR, while the TCRdb copy is restricted to in-frame clones and leaves out a portion. The data show just over 2,000,000 clones, with 95% seen just once and around 0.13% held by the top ten. On this clone: Its antigen remains unknown.

Study results and limitations: A generally larger estimated richness was seen in naive subsets than in memory subsets. Non-shared clonotypes displayed generation probabilities falling below those of clonotypes present in all four donors. Although depth was large, rarefaction showed that sequencing of the sorted subsets was incomplete.

CDR3 length: 16 amino acids. Germline-derived CDR1 and CDR2 are SGHTA and FQGNSA. V gave up 0 bases and J gave up 5 bases; unmatched junction bases: 9. The sequenced sample was naive CD4+ T cells sorted from blood. Subset described: CD45RA+ positively selected. The gene calls are TRBV7-2 and TRBJ1-2; 7 bases align to TRBD1. The clonotype was recovered from a man aged 18 to 29 in good health. CDR3 coding DNA: TGTGCCAGCAGCTTAGCTAGCGCGGGACAGAGATATGGCTACACCTTC. Protein: CASSLASAGQRYGYTF.